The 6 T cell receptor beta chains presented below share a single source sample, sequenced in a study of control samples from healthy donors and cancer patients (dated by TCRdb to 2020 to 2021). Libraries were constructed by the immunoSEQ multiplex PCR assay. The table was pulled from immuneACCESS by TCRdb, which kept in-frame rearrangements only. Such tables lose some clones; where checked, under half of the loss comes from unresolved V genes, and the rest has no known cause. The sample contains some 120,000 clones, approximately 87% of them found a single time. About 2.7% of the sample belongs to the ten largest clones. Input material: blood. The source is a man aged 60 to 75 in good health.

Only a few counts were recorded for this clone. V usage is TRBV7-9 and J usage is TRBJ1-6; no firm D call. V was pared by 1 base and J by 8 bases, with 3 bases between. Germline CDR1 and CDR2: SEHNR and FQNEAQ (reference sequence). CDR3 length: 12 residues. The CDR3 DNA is TGTGCCAGCAGCTTAGGGTATTCACCCCTCCACTTT. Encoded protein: CASSLGYSPLHF.

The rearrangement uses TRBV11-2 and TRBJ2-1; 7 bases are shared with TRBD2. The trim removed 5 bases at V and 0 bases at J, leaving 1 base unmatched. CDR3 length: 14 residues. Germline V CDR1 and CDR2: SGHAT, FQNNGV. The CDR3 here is CASSLAVSYNEQFF. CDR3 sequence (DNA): TGTGCCAGCAGCCTAGCGGTCTCCTACAATGAGCAGTTCTTC.

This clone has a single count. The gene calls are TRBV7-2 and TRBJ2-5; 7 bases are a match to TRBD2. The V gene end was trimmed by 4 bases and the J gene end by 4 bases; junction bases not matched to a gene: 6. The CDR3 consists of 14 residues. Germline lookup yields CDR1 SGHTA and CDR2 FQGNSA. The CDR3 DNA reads TGTGCCAGCAGCTCCCCCGGGGAGGGAGAGACCCAGTACTTC. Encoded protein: CASSSPGEGETQYF. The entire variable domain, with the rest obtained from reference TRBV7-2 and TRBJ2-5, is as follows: GAGVSQSPSNKVTEKGKDVELRCDPISGHTALYWYRQSLGQGLEFLIYFQGNSAPDKSGLPSDRFSAERTGGSVSTLTIQRTQQEDSAVYLCASSSPGEGETQYFGPGTRLLVL.

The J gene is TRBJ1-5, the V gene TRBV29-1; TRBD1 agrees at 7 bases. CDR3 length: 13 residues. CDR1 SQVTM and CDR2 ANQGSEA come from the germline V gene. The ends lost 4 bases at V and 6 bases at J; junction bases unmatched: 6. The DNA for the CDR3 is TGCAGCGTTGCCTCCGACAGGGCTCAGCCCCAGCATTTT. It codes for CSVASDRAQPQHF.

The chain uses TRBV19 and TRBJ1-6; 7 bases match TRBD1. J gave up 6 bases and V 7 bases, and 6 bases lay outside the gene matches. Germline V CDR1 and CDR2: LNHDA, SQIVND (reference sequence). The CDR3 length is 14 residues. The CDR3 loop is CASKPDRTNSPLHF. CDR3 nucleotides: TGTGCCAGTAAACCGGACAGGACTAATTCACCCCTCCACTTT.

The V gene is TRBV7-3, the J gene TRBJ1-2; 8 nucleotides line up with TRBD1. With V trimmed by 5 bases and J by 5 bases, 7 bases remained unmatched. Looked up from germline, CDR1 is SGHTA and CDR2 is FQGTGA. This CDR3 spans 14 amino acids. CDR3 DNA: TGTGCCAGCAGCAACGACAGGGGTGGATATGGCTACACCTTC. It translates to CASSNDRGGYGYTF.